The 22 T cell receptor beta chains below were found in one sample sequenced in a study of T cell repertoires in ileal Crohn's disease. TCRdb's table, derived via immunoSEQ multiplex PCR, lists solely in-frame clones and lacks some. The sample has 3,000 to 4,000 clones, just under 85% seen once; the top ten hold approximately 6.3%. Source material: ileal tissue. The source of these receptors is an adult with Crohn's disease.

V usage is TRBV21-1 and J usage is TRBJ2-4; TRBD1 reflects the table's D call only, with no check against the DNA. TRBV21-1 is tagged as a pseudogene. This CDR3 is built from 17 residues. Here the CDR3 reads CASRLRMLQQRKNIQYF. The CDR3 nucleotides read TGTGCCAGCAGGTTACGCATGCTACAGCAAAGAAAAAACATTCAGTACTTC.

In nucleotides, the CDR3 is TGTGCCAGCAGTGCAGGTCGGACACAGAACACCGGGGAGCTGTTTTTT. It translates to CASSAGRTQNTGELFF. The V call is TRBV2, the J call TRBJ2-2; D might be TRBD1 (5 bases). This CDR3 has 16 residues. V was clipped by 4 bases and J by 1 base, with 13 bases between them. The germline gives CDR1 SNHLY, CDR2 FYNNEI.

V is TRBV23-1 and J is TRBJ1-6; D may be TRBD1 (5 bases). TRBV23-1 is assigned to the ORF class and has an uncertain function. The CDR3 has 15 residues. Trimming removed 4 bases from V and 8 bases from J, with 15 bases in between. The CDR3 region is CASSRGQGWDSPLHF. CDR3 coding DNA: TGCGCCAGCAGTCGGGGTCAGGGCTGGGATTCACCCCTCCACTTT.

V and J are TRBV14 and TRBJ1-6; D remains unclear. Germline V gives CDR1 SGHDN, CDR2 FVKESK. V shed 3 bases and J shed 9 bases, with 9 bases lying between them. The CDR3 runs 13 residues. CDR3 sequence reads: CASSQMEGSPLHF. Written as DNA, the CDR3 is TGTGCCAGCAGCCAGATGGAGGGTTCACCCCTCCACTTT. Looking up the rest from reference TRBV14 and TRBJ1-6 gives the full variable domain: EAGVTQFPSHSVIEKGQTVTLRCDPISGHDNLYWYRRVMGKEIKFLLHFVKESKQDESGMPNNRFLAERTGGTYSTLKVQPAELEDSGVYFCASSQMEGSPLHFGNGTRLTVT.

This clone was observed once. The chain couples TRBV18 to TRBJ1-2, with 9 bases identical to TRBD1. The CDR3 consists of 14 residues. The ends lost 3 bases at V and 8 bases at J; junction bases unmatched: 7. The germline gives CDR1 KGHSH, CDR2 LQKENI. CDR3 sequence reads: CASSPRQGVEGYTF. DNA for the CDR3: TGTGCCAGCTCACCCCGACAGGGGGTAGAGGGCTACACCTTC.

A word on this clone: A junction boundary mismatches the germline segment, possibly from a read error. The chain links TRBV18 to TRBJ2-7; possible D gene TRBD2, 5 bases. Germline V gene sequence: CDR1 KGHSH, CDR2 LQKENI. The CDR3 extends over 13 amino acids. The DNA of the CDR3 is TGTGCCAGCTCAACACCCCCGAGGGACGAGCAGTACTTC. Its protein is CASSTPPRDEQYF.

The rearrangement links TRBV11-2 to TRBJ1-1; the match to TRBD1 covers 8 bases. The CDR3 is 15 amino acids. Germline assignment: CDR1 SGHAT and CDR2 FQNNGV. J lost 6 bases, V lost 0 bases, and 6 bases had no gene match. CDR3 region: CASSLESGGWAEAFF. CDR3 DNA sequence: TGTGCCAGCAGCTTAGAATCAGGGGGCTGGGCTGAAGCTTTCTTT.

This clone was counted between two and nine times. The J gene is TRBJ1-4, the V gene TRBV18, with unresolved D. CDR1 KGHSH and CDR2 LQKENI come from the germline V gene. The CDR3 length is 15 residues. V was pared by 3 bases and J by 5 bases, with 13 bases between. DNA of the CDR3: TGTGCCAGCTCACCGGAAACAGCCCCGAATGAAAAACTGTTTTTT. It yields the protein CASSPETAPNEKLFF.

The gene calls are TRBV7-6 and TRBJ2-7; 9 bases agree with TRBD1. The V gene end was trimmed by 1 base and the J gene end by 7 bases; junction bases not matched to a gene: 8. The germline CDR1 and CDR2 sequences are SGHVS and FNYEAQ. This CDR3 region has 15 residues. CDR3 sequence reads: CASSLEDTGGREQYF. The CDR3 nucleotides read TGTGCCAGCAGCTTAGAAGACACAGGGGGCCGGGAGCAGTACTTC.

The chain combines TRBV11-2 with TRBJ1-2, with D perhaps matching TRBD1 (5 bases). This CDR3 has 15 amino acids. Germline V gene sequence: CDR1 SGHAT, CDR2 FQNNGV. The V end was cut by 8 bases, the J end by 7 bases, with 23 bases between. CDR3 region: CASLEGSGGVRGYTF. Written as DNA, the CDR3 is TGTGCCAGCCTAGAGGGGTCCGGCGGGGTTCGTGGCTACACCTTC. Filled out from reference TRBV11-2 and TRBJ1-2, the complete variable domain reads EAGVAQSPRYKIIEKRQSVAFWCNPISGHATLYWYQQILGQGPKLLIQFQNNGVVDDSQLPKDRFSAERLKGVDSTLKIQPAKLEDSAVYLCASLEGSGGVRGYTFGSGTRLTVV.

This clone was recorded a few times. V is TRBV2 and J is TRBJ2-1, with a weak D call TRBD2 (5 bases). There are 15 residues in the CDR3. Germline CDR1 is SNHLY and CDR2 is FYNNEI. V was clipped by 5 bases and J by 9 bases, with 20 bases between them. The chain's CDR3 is CASSSQDSFISEQFF. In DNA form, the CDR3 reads TGTGCCAGCAGTTCCCAGGACTCTTTCATTAGTGAGCAGTTCTTC. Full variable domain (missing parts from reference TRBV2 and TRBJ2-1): EPEVTQTPSHQVTQMGQEVILRCVPISNHLYFYWYRQILGQKVEFLVSFYNNEISEKSEIFDDQFSVERPDGSNFTLKIRSTKLEDSAMYFCASSSQDSFISEQFFGPGTRLTVL.

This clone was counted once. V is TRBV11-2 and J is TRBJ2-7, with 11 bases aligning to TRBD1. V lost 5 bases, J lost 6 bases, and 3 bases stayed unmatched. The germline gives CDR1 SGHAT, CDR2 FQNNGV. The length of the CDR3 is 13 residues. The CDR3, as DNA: TGTGCCAGCAGCCTGGACAGGGGGCGCGAGCAGTACTTC. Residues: CASSLDRGREQYF. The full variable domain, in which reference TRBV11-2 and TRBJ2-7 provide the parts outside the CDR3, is EAGVAQSPRYKIIEKRQSVAFWCNPISGHATLYWYQQILGQGPKLLIQFQNNGVVDDSQLPKDRFSAERLKGVDSTLKIQPAKLEDSAVYLCASSLDRGREQYFGPGTRLTVT.

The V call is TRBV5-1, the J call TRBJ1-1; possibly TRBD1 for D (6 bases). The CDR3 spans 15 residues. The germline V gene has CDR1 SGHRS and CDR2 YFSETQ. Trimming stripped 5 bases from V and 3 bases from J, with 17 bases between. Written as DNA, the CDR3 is TGCGCCAGCAGTTCCGGGGGGCTAAGTGACACTGAAGCTTTCTTT. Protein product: CASSSGGLSDTEAFF.

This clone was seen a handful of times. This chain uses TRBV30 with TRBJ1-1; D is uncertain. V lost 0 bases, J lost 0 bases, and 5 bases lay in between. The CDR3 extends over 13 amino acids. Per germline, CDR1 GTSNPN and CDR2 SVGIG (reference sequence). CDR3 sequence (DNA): TGTGCCTGGAGTGTAGCTTTGAACACTGAAGCTTTCTTT. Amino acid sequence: CAWSVALNTEAFF.

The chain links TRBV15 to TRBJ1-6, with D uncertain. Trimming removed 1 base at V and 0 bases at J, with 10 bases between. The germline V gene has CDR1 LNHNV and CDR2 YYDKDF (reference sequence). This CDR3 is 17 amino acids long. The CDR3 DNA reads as TGTGCCACCAGCAGAGCTCGGGGAACCTCCTATAATTCACCCCTCCACTTT. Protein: CATSRARGTSYNSPLHF.

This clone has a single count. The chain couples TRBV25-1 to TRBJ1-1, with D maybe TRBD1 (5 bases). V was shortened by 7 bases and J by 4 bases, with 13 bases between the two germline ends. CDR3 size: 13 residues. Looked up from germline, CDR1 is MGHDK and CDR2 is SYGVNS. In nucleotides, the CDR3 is TGTGCCAGCACAGGGACGGGGGGCACTGAAGCTTTCTTT. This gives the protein CASTGTGGTEAFF.

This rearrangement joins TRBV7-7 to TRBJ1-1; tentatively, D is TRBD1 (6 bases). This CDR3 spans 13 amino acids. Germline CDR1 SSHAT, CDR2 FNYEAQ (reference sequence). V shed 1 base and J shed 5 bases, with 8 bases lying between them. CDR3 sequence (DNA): TGTGCCAGCAGCTTAGACAGGGAGACTGAAGCTTTCTTT. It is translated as CASSLDRETEAFF.

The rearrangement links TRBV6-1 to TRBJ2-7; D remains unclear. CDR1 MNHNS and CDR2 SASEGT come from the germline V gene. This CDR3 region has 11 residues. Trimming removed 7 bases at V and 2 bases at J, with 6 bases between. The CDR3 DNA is TGTGCCAGCACGGTTGCCTACGAGCAGTACTTC. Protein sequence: CASTVAYEQYF.

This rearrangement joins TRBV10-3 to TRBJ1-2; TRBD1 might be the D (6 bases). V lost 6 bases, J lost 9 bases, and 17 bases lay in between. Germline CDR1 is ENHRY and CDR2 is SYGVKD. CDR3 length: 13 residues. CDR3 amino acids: CAISPTGFGSYTF. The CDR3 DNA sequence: TGTGCCATCAGCCCCACAGGGTTTGGAAGCTACACCTTC.

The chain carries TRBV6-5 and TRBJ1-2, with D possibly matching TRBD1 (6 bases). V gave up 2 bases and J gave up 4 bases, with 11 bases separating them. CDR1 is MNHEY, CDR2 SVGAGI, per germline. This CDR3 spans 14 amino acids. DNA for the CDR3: TGTGCCAGCAGTTACCAGGGGAGCGGCTATGGCTACACCTTC. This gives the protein CASSYQGSGYGYTF.

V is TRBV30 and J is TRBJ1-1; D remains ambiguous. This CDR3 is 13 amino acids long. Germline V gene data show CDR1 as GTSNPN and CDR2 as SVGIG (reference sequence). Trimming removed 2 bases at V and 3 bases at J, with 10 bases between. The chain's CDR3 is CAWSLTRDTEAFF. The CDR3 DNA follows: TGTGCCTGGAGTCTAACTCGGGACACTGAAGCTTTCTTT.

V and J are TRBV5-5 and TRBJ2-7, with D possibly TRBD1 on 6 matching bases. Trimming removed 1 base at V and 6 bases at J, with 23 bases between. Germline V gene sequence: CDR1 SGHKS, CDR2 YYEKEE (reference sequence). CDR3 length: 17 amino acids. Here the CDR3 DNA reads TGTGCCAGCAGCTTGCCTTCCTACAGGGTAGATGGCTTCGAGCAGTACTTC. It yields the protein CASSLPSYRVDGFEQYF.